The present TCR beta chain was sequenced within a study of cytomegalovirus exposure and HLA in healthy donors. Study-wide context: Earlier sequencing of some 170 million T cells yielded around 100 million unique TCR beta sequences. Study conclusions and caveats: Most of the TCR beta V segments (in an earlier analysis) were productive either about 87% or about 30% of the time. The investigators catalogued 160 or so TCR beta chains as cytomegalovirus-associated. The authors assumed roughly uniform sequencing depth across donors for presence/absence analyses.

With 60 Vbeta and 13 Jbeta primers, the PCR was carried out. The repertoire was sequenced with immunoSEQ multiplex PCR; TCRdb's copy has only in-frame clones and lacks some. The sample lists over 45,000 clones, roughly four fifths occurring once. As to this clone: The antigen is unknown.

The sample consisted of PBMCs. The receptor's source is a boy between 10 and 17 years old in good health and CMV-seropositive.

The CDR3 coding sequence is TGTGCCAGCAGCTTGAGGCGGGAGACCCAGTACTTC. Its translation: CASSLRRETQYF. This chain connects TRBV5-5 to TRBJ2-5; no definite D call. The germline V and J ends were trimmed by 1 base and 5 bases, with 6 bases remaining between them. Germline V gene data show CDR1 as SGHKS and CDR2 as YYEKEE (reference sequence). The CDR3 is 12 residues long.